A selection of T cell receptor beta chains follows, all from one sample in a study of blood T cells in healthy people across ages. TCRdb itself ran the 5' RACE reads through MiXCR, one entry per CDR3 protein. The table shows around 1,000,000 distinct CDR3 sequences, with approximately 25% occurring only once. These data were also filed under a second study, of T cells of mothers and their children.

The sequenced sample was blood. Receptor source: a girl aged 2-10 years in good health. Both conserved end residues are part of each CDR3. D genes are given only for firm matches. Some rows have no size entry. The others give once, few or many, or a class for an expanded clone.

J gene	clone size	D gene	V gene	CDR3 protein	CDR3 DNA
TRBJ2-4	NA	TRBD2	TRBV7-9	CASSSTSERLRRNIQYF	TGTGCCAGCAGCTCCACTAGCGAGAGATTGAGAAGGAACATTCAGTACTTC
TRBJ2-1	NA	NA	TRBV20-1	CSASWADTEQFF	TGCAGTGCTAGTTGGGCGGACACCGAGCAGTTCTTC
TRBJ2-4	NA	NA	TRBV28	CASNTEGARAKNIQYF	TGTGCCAGCAATACGGAGGGGGCGAGGGCCAAAAACATTCAGTACTTC
TRBJ2-4	few	TRBD1	TRBV29-1	CSVGDRDRLNIQYF	TGCAGCGTTGGAGACCGGGACAGGCTAAACATTCAGTACTTC
TRBJ2-7	NA	NA	TRBV27	CASSLLTTHEQYF	TGTGCCAGCAGTTTATTAACAACTCACGAGCAGTACTTC
TRBJ2-7	once	NA	TRBV15	CATSLFGEDEQYF	TGTGCCACCAGCCTATTTGGGGAAGACGAGCAGTACTTC
TRBJ2-3	once	TRBD1	TRBV25-1	CASSEYTGGTDTQYF	TGTGCCAGCAGTGAATATACAGGGGGGACAGATACGCAGTATTTT
TRBJ2-7	NA	NA	TRBV4-3	CASSQDTEGFPYEQYF	TGCGCCAGCAGCCAAGATACGGAGGGGTTCCCCTACGAGCAGTACTTC
TRBJ2-1	NA	NA	TRBV4-2	CASSQDGGYTYNEQFF	TGTGCCAGCAGCCAAGACGGCGGGTACACCTACAATGAGCAGTTCTTC
TRBJ2-1	few	NA	TRBV7-2	CASSFPSEQFF	TGCGCCAGCAGCTTCCCTAGCGAGCAGTTCTTC
TRBJ1-5	NA	NA	TRBV4-2	CASSTATSSNQPQHF	TGTGCCAGCAGCACAGCCACCTCTAGCAATCAGCCCCAGCATTTT
TRBJ1-1	few	TRBD1	TRBV5-1	CASSQQGETEAFF	TGCGCCAGCAGCCAACAGGGGGAGACTGAAGCTTTCTTT
TRBJ1-2	few	NA	TRBV29-1	CSVEDPGRYGYTF	TGCAGCGTTGAAGATCCAGGGCGCTATGGCTACACCTTC
TRBJ1-2	few	NA	TRBV2	CASSEDNYGYTF	TGTGCCAGCAGTGAGGATAACTATGGCTACACCTTC
TRBJ2-5	few	TRBD2	TRBV5-1	CASSLAVTSGGQETQYF	TGCGCCAGCAGCTTGGCCGTGACTAGCGGGGGCCAAGAGACCCAGTACTTC
TRBJ1-5	NA	NA	TRBV7-2	CASSTQGEVGQPQHF	TGTGCCAGCAGCACCCAGGGAGAGGTTGGTCAGCCCCAGCATTTT
TRBJ2-1	once	TRBD1	TRBV18	CASRDQTGEVEQFF	TGTGCCAGCCGGGATCAGACAGGGGAGGTTGAGCAGTTCTTC
TRBJ1-1	NA	NA	TRBV20-1	CSAKGLLNTEAFF	TGCAGTGCCAAGGGACTGCTGAACACTGAAGCTTTCTTT
TRBJ2-5	few	NA	TRBV9	CASSVGQALQETQYF	TGTGCCAGCAGCGTAGGGCAGGCCCTCCAAGAGACCCAGTACTTC
TRBJ2-1	NA	TRBD2	TRBV20-1	CSASSPSGTYNEQFF	TGCAGTGCTAGTAGCCCTAGCGGGACCTACAATGAGCAGTTCTTC
TRBJ1-1	few	TRBD1	TRBV29-1	CSVEDQGRGGKFNTEAFF	TGCAGCGTTGAAGATCAAGGCAGGGGGGGGAAATTTAACACTGAAGCTTTCTTT
TRBJ2-5	NA	TRBD1	TRBV7-2	CASSRDRVIEETQYF	TGTGCCAGCAGCCGGGACAGGGTCATAGAAGAGACCCAGTACTTC
TRBJ1-5	NA	NA	TRBV28	CASSGRSNQPQHF	TGTGCCAGCAGCGGCCGCTCCAATCAGCCCCAGCATTTT
TRBJ1-5	few	NA	TRBV7-2	CASSLGGLWQPQHF	TGTGCCAGCAGCTTAGGGGGGCTTTGGCAGCCCCAGCATTTT
TRBJ2-2	NA	NA	TRBV20-1	CSAERGSNTGELFF	TGCAGTGCCGAGAGGGGGTCTAACACCGGGGAGCTGTTTTTT
TRBJ2-5	few	NA	TRBV12-3/TRBV12-4	CASTGHLTEETQYF	TGTGCCAGCACTGGCCACTTGACAGAAGAGACCCAGTACTTC
TRBJ2-7	NA	NA	TRBV7-2	CASSLAGDGPRQYF	TGTGCCAGCAGCTTAGCCGGGGACGGTCCCAGGCAGTACTTC
TRBJ2-3	NA	NA	TRBV4-1	CASSLLGLAADTQYF	TGCGCCAGCAGCCTTCTGGGACTGGCGGCAGATACGCAGTATTTT
TRBJ2-1	few	TRBD1	TRBV29-1	CSFGQGSPNEQFF	TGCAGCTTCGGACAGGGATCGCCCAATGAGCAGTTCTTC
TRBJ2-7	few	NA	TRBV29-1	CSVEDHQGYEQYF	TGCAGCGTTGAAGACCATCAGGGCTACGAGCAGTACTTC
TRBJ2-3	NA	NA	TRBV29-1	CSVAVTGGTDTQYF	TGCAGCGTTGCAGTAACCGGGGGCACAGATACGCAGTATTTT
TRBJ2-7	NA	TRBD2	TRBV7-9	CASSQPGTSATYEQYF	TGTGCCAGCAGCCAACCCGGGACTAGCGCAACCTACGAGCAGTACTTC
TRBJ2-7	NA	TRBD2	TRBV10-2	CASIPPSGAYEQYF	TGCGCCAGCATTCCCCCCAGCGGGGCCTACGAGCAGTACTTC
TRBJ2-3	NA	NA	TRBV2	CASSVLGGADLDTQYF	TGTGCCAGCAGTGTTCTGGGGGGGGCCGATCTGGATACGCAGTATTTT
TRBJ1-1	few	NA	TRBV7-9	CASSPRSRSGTEAFF	TGTGCCAGCAGCCCCCGTTCGAGATCGGGGACTGAAGCTTTCTTT
TRBJ2-1	NA	NA	TRBV10-2	CASSESEGNSYNEQFF	TGCGCCAGCAGTGAGTCGGAGGGAAATTCCTACAATGAGCAGTTCTTC
TRBJ1-4	NA	NA	TRBV5-1	CASSPELKEKLFF	TGCGCCAGCAGCCCGGAACTGAAGGAAAAACTGTTTTTT
TRBJ1-1	NA	NA	TRBV7-9	CASSAEENPNTEAFF	TGTGCCAGCAGCGCCGAAGAGAATCCGAACACTGAAGCTTTCTTT
TRBJ1-2	NA	NA	TRBV6-5	CASSYSRRQGYGYTF	TGTGCCAGCAGTTACTCGAGACGGCAGGGTTATGGCTACACCTTC
TRBJ1-3	many	NA	TRBV20-1	CSAILSGLGNTIYF	TGCAGTGCTATCCTTTCGGGGTTAGGAAACACCATATATTTT
TRBJ2-5	NA	NA	TRBV28	CASSLRLHNVQETQYF	TGTGCCAGCAGTTTAAGGCTACATAACGTTCAAGAGACCCAGTACTTC
TRBJ1-4	many	TRBD1	TRBV15	CATSTTGVGEKLFF	TGTGCCACCAGCACCACAGGGGTGGGTGAAAAACTGTTTTTT
TRBJ1-2	NA	NA	TRBV24-1	CATSDRMGYTF	TGTGCCACCAGTGACCGAATGGGCTACACCTTC
TRBJ2-4	NA	NA	TRBV29-1	CSVVSNIQYF	TGCAGCGTTGTCTCTAACATTCAGTACTTC
TRBJ2-1	once	TRBD2	TRBV7-9	CASSSPKGLAGPYNEQFF	TGTGCCAGCAGCTCCCCTAAGGGACTAGCGGGGCCGTACAATGAGCAGTTCTTC
TRBJ2-1	NA	NA	TRBV5-1	CASSLETASSYNEQFF	TGCGCCAGCAGCTTGGAGACGGCGAGCTCCTACAATGAGCAGTTCTTC